This record concerns one TCR beta chain sequence. The method was immunoSEQ multiplex PCR; TCRdb's version includes in-frame clones alone and lacks a portion of them. The sample consists of some 35,000 clones, 80% to 85% of them appearing once. This sample is drawn from a study of T cells in narcolepsy. Source material: CD45RA- memory CD4+ T cells from PBMCs. The origin of this receptor is a human donor with narcolepsy.

The chain's CDR3 is CASSSGGGIHEQYF. In DNA, the CDR3 is TGTGCCAGTAGTAGCGGGGGAGGAATTCACGAGCAGTACTTC. The V gene is TRBV19, the J gene TRBJ2-7; 7 nucleotides match TRBD2. V shed 4 bases and J 5 bases; nucleotides not matched to a gene: 8. The CDR3 has 14 residues. Germline loops: CDR1 LNHDA, CDR2 SQIVND (reference sequence).